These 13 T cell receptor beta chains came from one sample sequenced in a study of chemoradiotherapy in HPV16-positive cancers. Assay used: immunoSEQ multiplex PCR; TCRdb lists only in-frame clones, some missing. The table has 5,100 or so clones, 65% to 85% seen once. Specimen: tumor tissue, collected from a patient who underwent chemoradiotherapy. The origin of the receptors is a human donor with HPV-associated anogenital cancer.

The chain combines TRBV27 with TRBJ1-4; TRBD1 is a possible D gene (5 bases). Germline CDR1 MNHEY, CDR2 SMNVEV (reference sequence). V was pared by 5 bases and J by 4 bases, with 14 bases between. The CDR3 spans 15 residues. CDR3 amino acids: CASSPLGERNEKLFF. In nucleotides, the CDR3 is TGTGCCAGCAGTCCCCTGGGGGAACGTAATGAAAAACTGTTTTTT. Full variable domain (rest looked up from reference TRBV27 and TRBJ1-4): EAQVTQNPRYLITVTGKKLTVTCSQNMNHEYMSWYRQDPGLGLRQIYYSMNVEVTDKGDVPEGYKVSRKEKRNFPLILESPSPNQTSLYFCASSPLGERNEKLFFGSGTQLSVL.

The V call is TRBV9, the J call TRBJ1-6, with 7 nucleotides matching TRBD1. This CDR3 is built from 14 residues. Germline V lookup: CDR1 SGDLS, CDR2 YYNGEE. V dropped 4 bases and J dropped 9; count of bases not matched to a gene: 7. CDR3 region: CASSTRDSRSPLHF. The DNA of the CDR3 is TGTGCCAGCAGCACCCGGGACAGTCGTTCACCCCTCCACTTT.

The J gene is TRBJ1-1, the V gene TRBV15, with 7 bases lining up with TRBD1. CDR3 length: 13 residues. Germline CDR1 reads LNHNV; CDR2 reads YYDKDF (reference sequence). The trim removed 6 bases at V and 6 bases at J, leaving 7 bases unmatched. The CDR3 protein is CATRPQGFAEAFF. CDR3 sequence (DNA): TGTGCCACCAGGCCACAGGGGTTCGCTGAAGCTTTCTTT.

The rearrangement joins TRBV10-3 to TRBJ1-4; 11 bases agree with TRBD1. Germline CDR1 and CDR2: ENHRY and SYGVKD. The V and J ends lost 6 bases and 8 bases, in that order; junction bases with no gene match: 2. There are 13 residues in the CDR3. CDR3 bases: TGTGCCATCAGGGGACAGGGGGAAGAAAAACTGTTTTTT. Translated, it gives CAIRGQGEEKLFF.

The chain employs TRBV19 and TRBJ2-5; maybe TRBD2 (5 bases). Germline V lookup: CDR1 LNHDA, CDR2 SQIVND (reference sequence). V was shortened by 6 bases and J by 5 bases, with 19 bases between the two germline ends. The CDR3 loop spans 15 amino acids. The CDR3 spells CASRRSGGWLETQYF. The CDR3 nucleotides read TGTGCCAGTAGAAGGTCAGGAGGATGGCTTGAGACCCAGTACTTC.

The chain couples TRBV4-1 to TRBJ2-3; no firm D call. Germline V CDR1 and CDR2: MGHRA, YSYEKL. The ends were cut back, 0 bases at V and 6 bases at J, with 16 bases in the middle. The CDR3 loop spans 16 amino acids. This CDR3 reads CASSQDRQGSLDTQYF. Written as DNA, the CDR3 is TGCGCCAGCAGCCAAGATCGACAAGGGTCCTTGGATACGCAGTATTTT.

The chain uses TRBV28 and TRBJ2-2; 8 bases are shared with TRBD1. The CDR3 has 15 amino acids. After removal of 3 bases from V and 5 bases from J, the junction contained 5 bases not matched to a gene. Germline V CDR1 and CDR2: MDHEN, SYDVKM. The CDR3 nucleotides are TGTGCCAGCAGTTTGGCAGGGGGCTTAACCGGGGAGCTGTTTTTT. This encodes CASSLAGGLTGELFF.

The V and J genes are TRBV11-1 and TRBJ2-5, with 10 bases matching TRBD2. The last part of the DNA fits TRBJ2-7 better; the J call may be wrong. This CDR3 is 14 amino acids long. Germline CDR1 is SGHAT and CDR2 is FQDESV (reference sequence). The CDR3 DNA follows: TGTGCCAGCAGCTTTAGCGGGGGGCCCTACGAGCAGTACTTC. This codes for CASSFSGGPYEQYF.

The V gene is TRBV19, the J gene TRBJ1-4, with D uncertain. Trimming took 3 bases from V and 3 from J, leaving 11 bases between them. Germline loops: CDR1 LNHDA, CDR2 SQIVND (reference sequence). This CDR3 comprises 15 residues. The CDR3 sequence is CASSILDGSNEKLFF. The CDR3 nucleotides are TGTGCCAGTAGTATCCTAGACGGTTCTAATGAAAAACTGTTTTTT.

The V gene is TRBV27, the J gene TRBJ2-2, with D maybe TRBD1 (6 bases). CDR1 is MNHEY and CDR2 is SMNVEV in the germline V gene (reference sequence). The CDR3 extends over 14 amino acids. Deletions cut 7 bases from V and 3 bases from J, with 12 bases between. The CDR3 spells CASTGTKDTGELFF. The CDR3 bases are TGTGCCAGCACTGGGACAAAAGACACCGGGGAGCTGTTTTTT.

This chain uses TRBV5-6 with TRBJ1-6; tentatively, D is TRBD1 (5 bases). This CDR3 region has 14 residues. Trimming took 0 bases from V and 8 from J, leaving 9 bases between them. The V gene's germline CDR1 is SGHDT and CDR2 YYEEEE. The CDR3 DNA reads TGTGCCAGCAGCTTGGCAGGGTGGGATTCACCCCTCCACTTT. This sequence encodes CASSLAGWDSPLHF.

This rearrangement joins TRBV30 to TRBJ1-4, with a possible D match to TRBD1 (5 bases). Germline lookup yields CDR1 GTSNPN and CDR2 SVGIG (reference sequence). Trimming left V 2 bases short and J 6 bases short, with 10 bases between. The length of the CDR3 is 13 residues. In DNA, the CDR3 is TGTGCCTGGAGTATTCAGGGTGATGAAAAACTGTTTTTT. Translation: CAWSIQGDEKLFF.

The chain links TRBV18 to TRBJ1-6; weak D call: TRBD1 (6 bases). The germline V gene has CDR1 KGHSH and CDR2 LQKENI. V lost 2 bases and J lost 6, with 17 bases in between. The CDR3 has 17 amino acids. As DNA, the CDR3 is TGTGCCAGCTCACCATGGCAGGGGCTGGGATCTAATTCACCCCTCCACTTT. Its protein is CASSPWQGLGSNSPLHF.